A single sample is the source of the 29 T cell receptor beta chains below, sequenced in a study of cytomegalovirus exposure and HLA in healthy donors. PCR involved 60 Vbeta and 13 Jbeta primers. The data were produced by immunoSEQ multiplex PCR, yet TCRdb's version contains in-frame clones alone and is incomplete. There are around 190,000 clones in the sample, with roughly 0.89% held by the top ten. The sequencing sample was made of PBMCs. These receptors originate from a woman aged 25 to 45 in good health and CMV-seropositive.

The V and J genes are TRBV5-4 and TRBJ1-2; 9 bases are shared with TRBD1. This CDR3 is built from 14 residues. Germline CDR1 is SGHNT and CDR2 is YYREEE (reference sequence). J was trimmed by 4 bases and V by 2 bases; bases with no gene match: 3. In DNA form, the CDR3 reads TGTGCCAGCAGCTTCGGACAGGGGAGCTATGGCTACACCTTC. Translated: CASSFGQGSYGYTF.

This rearrangement joins TRBV30 to TRBJ1-5; D gene uncertain. This CDR3 contains 15 residues. Deletions cut 1 base from V and 3 bases from J, with 13 bases between. Per the germline V gene, CDR1 is GTSNPN and CDR2 is SVGIG (reference sequence). DNA of the CDR3: TGTGCCTGGAGTGGTAGCACGCCCTTCAATCAGCCCCAGCATTTT. Its protein product is CAWSGSTPFNQPQHF.

V and J are TRBV11-2 and TRBJ2-2, with D possibly being TRBD2 (5 bases). Trimming shortened V by 3 bases and J by 6 bases, and 14 bases separated the two germline ends. The V gene's germline CDR1 is SGHAT and CDR2 FQNNGV. This CDR3 spans 15 amino acids. The DNA for the CDR3 is TGTGCCAGCAGCTTCTTCAGAGGGTCGGCCGGGGAGCTGTTTTTT. This sequence encodes CASSFFRGSAGELFF.

V usage is TRBV5-6 and J usage is TRBJ2-6, with D possibly being TRBD1 (5 bases). Per germline, CDR1 SGHDT and CDR2 YYEEEE. CDR3 length: 17 amino acids. Trimming took 5 bases from V and 0 from J, leaving 15 bases between them. CDR3 coding DNA: TGTGCCAGCAGTACGCACAGGAGCCCCTCTGGGGCCAACGTCCTGACTTTC. Translating gives CASSTHRSPSGANVLTF.

The chain uses TRBV30 and TRBJ2-2, with 10 bases matching TRBD2. With V trimmed by 7 bases and J by 6 bases, 8 bases remained unmatched. Germline CDR1 GTSNPN, CDR2 SVGIG (reference sequence). The CDR3 loop spans 14 amino acids. CDR3 amino acids: CASLAGVIAGELFF. CDR3 DNA sequence: TGTGCCTCTCTAGCGGGAGTAATCGCCGGGGAGCTGTTTTTT. The full variable domain, its missing parts supplied by reference TRBV30 and TRBJ2-2, is SQTIHQWPATLVQPVGSPLSLECTVEGTSNPNLYWYRQAAGRGLQLLFYSVGIGQISSEVPQNLSASRPQDRQFILSSKKLLLSDSGFYLCASLAGVIAGELFFGEGSRLTVL.

This chain connects TRBV6-1 to TRBJ2-3; 13 bases are a match to TRBD2. CDR1 MNHNS and CDR2 SASEGT come from the germline V gene. The V segment lost 3 bases and the J segment 1 base; nucleotides outside the gene matches: 7. The CDR3 is made up of 18 amino acids. The CDR3: CASSERTSGSLGTDTQYF. CDR3 DNA sequence: TGTGCCAGCAGTGAGAGGACTAGCGGGAGTCTGGGCACAGATACGCAGTATTTT.

The rearrangement links TRBV28 to TRBJ2-7; 8 nucleotides align to TRBD1. The germline V gene has CDR1 MDHEN and CDR2 SYDVKM. The trim removed 9 bases at V and 4 bases at J, leaving 5 bases unmatched. This CDR3 region has 12 residues. The CDR3 sequence is CASSQGAYEQYF. CDR3 coding DNA: TGTGCCAGTTCCCAGGGGGCTTACGAGCAGTACTTC.

The CDR3 sequence is CASSLERANYGYTF. As DNA, the CDR3 is TGCGCCAGCAGCTTGGAAAGAGCTAACTATGGCTACACCTTC. The genes are TRBV5-1 and TRBJ1-2; D gene ambiguous. Trimming shortened V by 0 bases and J by 0 bases, and 6 bases separated the two germline ends. There are 14 residues in the CDR3. Germline CDR1 SGHRS, CDR2 YFSETQ.

In nucleotides, the CDR3 is TGTGCCAGCAAAGGGGATAGCAATCAGCCCCAGCATTTT. Its protein is CASKGDSNQPQHF. The chain links TRBV2 to TRBJ1-5, with a weak D call TRBD1 (5 bases). The germline V gene encodes CDR1 SNHLY and CDR2 FYNNEI. CDR3 length equals 13 residues. Trimming took off 7 bases at V and 0 bases at J, with 7 bases between the two ends.

V is TRBV10-1 and J is TRBJ2-7; 10 positions match TRBD2. CDR1 is WNHNN and CDR2 is SYGVQD in the germline V gene (reference sequence). The junction had 4 bases not matched to a gene; V was cut back by 2 bases and J by 6 bases. The CDR3 covers 14 residues. CDR3 region: CASSEGLAGVEQYF. The CDR3, as DNA: TGCGCCAGCAGTGAGGGTCTAGCGGGGGTCGAGCAGTACTTC.

The chain carries TRBV28 and TRBJ2-5, with 9 bases aligning to TRBD2. The J call may be incorrect, as the DNA end agrees better with TRBJ2-7. The CDR3 length is 15 residues. Germline V CDR1 and CDR2: MDHEN, SYDVKM. The CDR3 DNA follows: TGTGCCAGCAGTCCCGGGGGAGCGGGGGGCTACGAGCAGTACTTC. This codes for CASSPGGAGGYEQYF.

The chain uses TRBV29-1 and TRBJ1-2; tentative D call: TRBD1 (5 bases). The CDR3 is made up of 12 amino acids. The V gene's germline CDR1 is SQVTM and CDR2 ANQGSEA. The V and J ends lost 4 bases and 6 bases respectively, with 12 bases between them. Written as DNA, the CDR3 is TGCAGCGTTGGACAGCGTTATAATGGCTACACCTTC. Protein product: CSVGQRYNGYTF.

The chain links TRBV5-1 to TRBJ1-1; TRBD1 might be the D (6 bases). CDR1 is SGHRS and CDR2 is YFSETQ in the germline V gene. This CDR3 region has 13 residues. V lost 0 bases, J lost 8 bases, and 11 bases lay in between. The CDR3 is CASSLGEQGEAFF. CDR3 coding DNA: TGCGCCAGCAGCTTGGGAGAACAGGGAGAAGCTTTCTTT. Full variable domain (missing parts from reference TRBV5-1 and TRBJ1-1): KAGVTQTPRYLIKTRGQQVTLSCSPISGHRSVSWYQQTPGQGLQFLFEYFSETQRNKGNFPGRFSGRQFSNSRSEMNVSTLELGDSALYLCASSLGEQGEAFFGQGTRLTVV.

The rearrangement uses TRBV6-5 and TRBJ2-3, with TRBD2 identical over 8 bases. V lost 1 base and J lost 5; bases outside the gene matches: 8. The CDR3 is 16 residues long. The germline gives CDR1 MNHEY, CDR2 SVGAGI. CDR3 amino acids: CASSYYGGGREDTQYF. For the CDR3, the DNA is TGTGCCAGCAGTTACTACGGGGGGGGGCGTGAAGATACGCAGTATTTT.

The chain joins TRBV6-5 to TRBJ1-1, with unresolved D. The CDR3 has 13 residues. Trimming shortened V by 6 bases and J by 5 bases, and 13 bases separated the two germline ends. CDR1 is MNHEY and CDR2 is SVGAGI in the germline V gene. The CDR3 DNA follows: TGTGCCAGCAGAGGACTGGTCTGGACTGAAGCTTTCTTT. Its translation: CASRGLVWTEAFF.

The chain has TRBV30 and TRBJ1-4, with 9 bases aligning to TRBD1. The germline V gene encodes CDR1 GTSNPN and CDR2 SVGIG (reference sequence). The trim removed 0 bases at V and 7 bases at J, leaving 6 bases unmatched. The CDR3 length is 15 residues. In nucleotides, the CDR3 is TGTGCCTGGAGTGTTATGACAGGGGGTGGTGAAAAACTGTTTTTT. Protein product: CAWSVMTGGGEKLFF.

J is TRBJ2-7 and V is TRBV5-4; 10 nucleotides match TRBD2. The CDR3 extends over 16 amino acids. The V and J ends lost 1 base and 0 bases, in that order; junction bases with no gene match: 4. Germline-derived CDR1 and CDR2 are SGHNT and YYREEE (reference sequence). The CDR3, as DNA: TGTGCCAGCAGCTTGAATCCTAGCGGGGGCTCCTACGAGCAGTACTTC. Its translation: CASSLNPSGGSYEQYF.

A remark on this clone: Other DNA sequences from this sample encode an identical CDR3 as well. This chain connects TRBV10-1 to TRBJ2-7; 10 bases fit TRBD2. The CDR3 is 15 residues long. Looked up from germline, CDR1 is WNHNN and CDR2 is SYGVQD (reference sequence). J gave up 4 bases and V 7 bases, and 10 bases lay outside the gene matches. CDR3 sequence (DNA): TGCGCCAGCATGGGTCCGGCTAGCGGGGGATACGAGCAGTACTTC. This translates into CASMGPASGGYEQYF.

The rearrangement links TRBV6-6 to TRBJ2-2, with D maybe TRBD1 (5 bases). The CDR3 runs 16 residues. Germline assignment: CDR1 MNHNY and CDR2 SVGAGI (reference sequence). Trimming removed 0 bases from V and 5 bases from J, with 13 bases in between. The CDR3 is CASSYSAPAGTGELFF. The CDR3 bases are TGTGCCAGCAGTTACTCAGCCCCGGCAGGGACCGGGGAGCTGTTTTTT.

The chain is built from TRBV7-2 and TRBJ2-3, with a tentative D call TRBD2 (5 bases). CDR1 and CDR2 from the germline V gene are SGHTA and FQGNSA. The ends were cut back, 6 bases at V and 6 bases at J, with 16 bases in the middle. The CDR3 has 14 amino acids. Written as DNA, the CDR3 is TGTGCCAGCAGTGAACGGGAAAGGGCCGATACGCAGTATTTT. It specifies CASSERERADTQYF.

The V and J genes are TRBV20-1 and TRBJ2-1; 8 bases are a match to TRBD1. The CDR3 extends over 11 amino acids. CDR1 and CDR2 (germline): DFQATT, SNEGSKA (reference sequence). J was trimmed by 10 bases and V by 4 bases; bases with no gene match: 3. The chain's CDR3 is CSAIAGGEQFF. In nucleotides, the CDR3 is TGCAGTGCTATCGCAGGGGGCGAGCAGTTCTTC.

This rearrangement joins TRBV10-1 to TRBJ1-5; TRBD1 might be the D (5 bases). CDR1 is WNHNN, CDR2 SYGVQD, per germline (reference sequence). Trimming took 3 bases from V and 10 from J, leaving 10 bases between them. The CDR3 spans 12 residues. DNA of the CDR3: TGCGCCAGCAGTGACAGGGAGGAACCCCAGCATTTT. The encoded protein is CASSDREEPQHF.

The chain combines TRBV7-9 with TRBJ2-6, with D possibly being TRBD1 (5 bases). Germline loops: CDR1 SEHNR, CDR2 FQNEAQ (reference sequence). The CDR3 extends over 19 amino acids. V shed 1 base and J shed 1 base, with 17 bases lying between them. CDR3 DNA: TGTGCCAGCAGCTTAGGTGTCTGGGCTAAGGGGTCTGGGGCCAACGTCCTGACTTTC. Protein: CASSLGVWAKGSGANVLTF.

V gene TRBV27 combines with J gene TRBJ2-7, with 10 positions matching TRBD2. CDR3 length equals 15 residues. Germline CDR1 is MNHEY and CDR2 is SMNVEV (reference sequence). Trimming at V came to 2 bases and at J to 3 bases, leaving 4 bases not matched to a gene. The CDR3 here is CASSLAGTSDYEQYF. The CDR3 DNA follows: TGTGCCAGCAGTTTAGCCGGGACTAGCGACTACGAGCAGTACTTC.

The rearrangement uses TRBV4-1 and TRBJ1-3, with D maybe TRBD1 (6 bases). Trimming took 1 base from V and 3 from J, leaving 10 bases between them. This CDR3 has 15 amino acids. Germline CDR1 reads MGHRA; CDR2 reads YSYEKL. The CDR3 bases are TGCGCCAGCAGCCAAGTGTCGGGACATGGAAACACCATATATTTT. Its translation is CASSQVSGHGNTIYF.

Note on this clone: One end of the junction does not line up with germline, which may come from a read error. This chain connects TRBV9 to TRBJ2-2; the match to TRBD2 covers 15 bases. The CDR3 runs 18 residues. Germline loops: CDR1 SGDLS, CDR2 YYNGEE. The CDR3 sequence: CASSRGLAGGTNTGELFF. Written as DNA, the CDR3 is TGCGCCAGCAGTCGGGGACTAGCGGGAGGCACGAACACCGGGGAGCTGTTTTTT.

The rearrangement uses TRBV6-5 and TRBJ1-1, with D possibly matching TRBD1 (5 bases). The CDR3 has 13 residues. Germline V lookup: CDR1 MNHEY, CDR2 SVGAGI. V was cut by 6 bases and J by 3 bases, with 11 bases left in between. CDR3 coding DNA: TGTGCCAGCAGAGCCTTAGGGGACACTGAAGCTTTCTTT. Translated: CASRALGDTEAFF.

The chain has TRBV13 and TRBJ2-7, with 8 bases lining up with TRBD1. Germline CDR1 reads PRHDT; CDR2 reads FYEKMQ (reference sequence). CDR3 size: 16 residues. V lost 2 bases to trimming and J lost 4 bases; unmatched junction nucleotides: 10. The DNA of the CDR3 is TGTGCCAGCAGCTTAATTCCCCGGACAGGGCGGTACGAGCAGTACTTC. Its protein product is CASSLIPRTGRYEQYF.

The chain carries TRBV6-5 and TRBJ1-1, with D uncertain. The V and J ends lost 4 bases and 9 bases respectively, with 9 bases between them. The CDR3 totals 11 residues. Germline V CDR1 and CDR2: MNHEY, SVGAGI. The CDR3 bases are TGTGCCAGCAGTTCCACACGCAAAGCTTTCTTT. Protein: CASSSTRKAFF.